What follows are 12 T cell receptor beta chains derived from one specimen sequenced in a study of blood T cell repertoires in COVID-19. Data came from immunoSEQ multiplex PCR; TCRdb stores just in-frame clones and leaves some out. The sample has about 350,000 clones; roughly 84% are singletons. Material for sequencing was PBMCs or T cells enriched from blood (not recorded which). The receptor set was obtained from a woman aged 25 to 39 who had recovered from COVID-19.

This chain joins TRBV12-3 or TRBV12-4 and TRBJ1-2, with D perhaps TRBD1 (5 bases). This CDR3 has 13 residues. Trimming shortened V by 6 bases and J by 7 bases, and 15 bases separated the two germline ends. CDR3 loop: CASSRPTVAGYTF. As DNA, the CDR3 is TGTGCCAGCAGCCGACCGACAGTCGCTGGCTACACCTTC.

This clone was observed a handful of times. The CDR3 nucleotides read TGCAGCGCAGTTAGCGGGCCTTCCTACGAGCAGTACTTC. Translated: CSAVSGPSYEQYF. V and J are TRBV29-1 and TRBJ2-7; 7 nucleotides line up with TRBD2. Germline V CDR1 and CDR2: SQVTM, ANQGSEA. Trimming removed 7 bases from V and 1 base from J; junction bases left unmatched: 7. This CDR3 spans 13 amino acids.

This chain uses TRBV5-8 with TRBJ1-6, with TRBD1 as a possible D gene (5 bases). Germline V gene data show CDR1 as SGHTS and CDR2 as YDEGEE. CDR3 length: 11 amino acids. The germline V and J ends were trimmed by 0 bases and 17 bases, with 9 bases remaining between them. The CDR3 region has the DNA TGTGCCAGCAGCTTGGGACAGAGTTTCCACTTT. Translated, it gives CASSLGQSFHF.

This clone was recorded a few times. The chain has TRBV3-1 (or the pseudogene TRBV3-2) and TRBJ1-4, with D possibly matching TRBD1 (5 bases). The CDR3 covers 14 residues. Germline CDR1 reads LGHDT; CDR2 reads YNNKEL (reference sequence). V was pared by 2 bases and J by 4 bases, with 8 bases between. The CDR3 protein is CASSQWGGNEKLFF. Here the CDR3 DNA reads TGTGCCAGCAGCCAATGGGGGGGTAATGAAAAACTGTTTTTT.

This clone was seen just once. This rearrangement joins TRBV6-6 to TRBJ2-7, with TRBD1 matching 9 bases. Germline lookup yields CDR1 MNHNY and CDR2 SVGAGI (reference sequence). This CDR3 contains 14 residues. V lost 2 bases, J lost 5 bases, and 4 bases stayed unmatched. The CDR3 spells CASSYNRQGDEQYF. CDR3 nucleotides: TGTGCCAGCAGTTACAACAGACAGGGGGACGAGCAGTACTTC.

The V gene is TRBV12-3 or TRBV12-4, the J gene TRBJ1-5, with D possibly TRBD1 on 5 matching bases. CDR3 length: 13 residues. V lost 8 bases and J lost 7, with 15 bases in between. In DNA, the CDR3 is TGTGCCAGCGGAACAGGTCCACCCCAGCCCCAGCATTTT. It translates to CASGTGPPQPQHF.

The chain carries TRBV3-1 (or the pseudogene TRBV3-2) and TRBJ2-2; 11 positions match TRBD2. Per germline, CDR1 LGHDT and CDR2 YNNKEL (reference sequence). The V gene end was trimmed by 0 bases and the J gene end by 1 base; junction bases not matched to a gene: 1. CDR3 length: 17 residues. The CDR3 is CASSQEGLAENTGELFF. The CDR3 nucleotides are TGTGCCAGCAGCCAAGAGGGACTAGCGGAGAACACCGGGGAGCTGTTTTTT.

On this clone itself: One junction end does not reproduce the germline sequence, and a read error may be involved. This sequence joins TRBV7-8 and TRBJ1-4; 7 nucleotides match TRBD1. The CDR3 has 14 residues. Germline V gene sequence: CDR1 SGHVS, CDR2 FQNEAQ. The CDR3: CASSSGPQSGTAEF. The CDR3, as DNA: TGTGCCAGCAGCTCGGGGCCCCAATCCGGGACAGCAGAATTT.

The chain carries TRBV6-2 or TRBV6-3 and TRBJ2-7, with 9 bases that match TRBD1. Germline V gives CDR1 MNHEY, CDR2 SVGEGT. The CDR3 contains 18 residues. V shed 6 bases, J shed 6 bases, and the junction held 21 bases outside the gene matches. The CDR3 here is CASSSRGTGSTPLGEQYF. DNA of the CDR3: TGTGCCAGCAGCTCCCGAGGGACAGGGAGCACTCCTTTAGGCGAGCAGTACTTC.

The chain uses TRBV7-9 and TRBJ1-2; 7 bases align to TRBD1. The CDR3 spans 13 residues. Germline CDR1 reads SEHNR; CDR2 reads FQNEAQ (reference sequence). The V gene end was trimmed by 6 bases and the J gene end by 4 bases; junction bases not matched to a gene: 5. The CDR3 sequence is CASRETGFYGYTF. CDR3 nucleotides: TGTGCCAGCAGAGAGACAGGGTTCTATGGCTACACCTTC.

This rearrangement joins TRBV30 to TRBJ1-3, with D possibly matching TRBD1 (5 bases). Between the trimmed V and J ends, which lost 4 bases and 0 bases, there was a span of 16 bases. The CDR3 contains 16 residues. In germline, CDR1 is GTSNPN, CDR2 SVGIG (reference sequence). The CDR3: CAWKSSPGLSGNTIYF. For the CDR3, the DNA is TGTGCCTGGAAATCAAGTCCGGGACTCTCTGGAAACACCATATATTTT.

The chain has TRBV18 and TRBJ1-5; weak D call: TRBD1 (6 bases). This CDR3 spans 15 amino acids. Germline V gives CDR1 KGHSH, CDR2 LQKENI. Trimming removed 5 bases at V and 2 bases at J, with 13 bases between. CDR3 amino acids: CASSTRQEGNQPQHF. The CDR3 DNA follows: TGTGCCAGCTCAACACGACAGGAGGGCAATCAGCCCCAGCATTTT.